The present entry profiles one T cell receptor beta chain with its context. Its specific antigen is unknown. Base qualities are missing; no much larger clone stands one base away. The same CDR3 arises from other DNA sequences in this sample as well. The data were taken from a study of blood T cell repertoires in COVID-19 (dated by TCRdb to about 2020). Background for the entire study: Samples covering the acute and convalescent phases of COVID-19 were provided by collaborators in the United States, Italy and Spain. The repertoires were made available in a free public database intended to serve as a resource for research on the immune response to SARS-CoV-2. The material from the prospective study consisted of cDNA or gDNA derived from T cells, B-cell-depleted T cells, or PBMCs. Where HLA class I and class II types were available, the types were taken from metadata supplied by the sample provider, not from assay-based typing. The sample metadata nearly always contained a de-identified subject ID, COVID-19 status, age in years and sex. The samples were drawn from the first 160 participants of the ongoing ImmuneRACE study and from under 1,500 subjects provided by 6 global collaborators. Deeply sampled blood TCRbeta repertoires from subjects exposed to, actively infected with, or recovered from COVID-19 were included in the dataset. Broader findings and caveats from the paper: How much clinical and demographic metadata was included differed by source and by participant, and the metadata was provided uncurated.

CDR1 and CDR2 (MDHEN, SYDVKM) derive from the germline V gene. Counted from cysteine to phenylalanine, this CDR3 has 12 amino acids. Solely the CDR3 DNA is kept, with 36 bases framed from the first base. The V end loses 2 bases and the J end loses 4 bases, and a stretch of 6 bases separates them. Each collaborating institution followed its own protocols to collect whole blood in K2EDTA tubes. For TCRbeta analysis, collaborators shipped samples in one of three forms: frozen whole blood, isolated PBMCs, or DNA extracted from either of those sample types. The immunoSEQ Assay, a bias-controlled multiplex PCR, was used to amplify TCRbeta CDR3 regions from genomic DNA. On the study's bioinformatics: The number of nucleated cells in each sample was estimated from the amplification of reference gene primers within the assay. To quantify the absolute abundance of each unique TCRbeta CDR3 rearrangement, sequence reads were collapsed and filtered. For each sample, productive Simpson clonality was calculated as the square root of Simpson's diversity index over productive rearrangements. The table comes from immuneACCESS by way of TCRdb, which keeps in-frame sequences with V and J called. Part of the clones is missing from these tables; in studies checked, under half for an unresolved V gene and the rest for unknown reasons. V and J calls and clone size are those listed in that table; D and trimming were worked out from the DNA. This sample comprises 200,000 to 300,000 clones, roughly 80% of them detected only once. Approximately 8.7% of the sample goes to the ten largest clones.

Material: peripheral blood. The V and J genes are TRBV28 and TRBJ2-7; matching of 5 bases hints at TRBD1 as the D gene. This TCR came from a woman older than 75 with acute or convalescent COVID-19. The DNA is as follows: TGTGCCAGCAGTTTACAGGGTTACGAGCAGTACTTC. Its protein reads: CASSLQGYEQYF. Beyond the CDR3, the reference TRBV28 and TRBJ2-7 genes provide the residues; the full variable domain reads: DVKVTQSSRYLVKRTGEKVFLECVQDMDHENMFWYRQDPGLGLRLIYFSYDVKMKEKGDIPEGYSVSREKKERFSLILESASTNQTSMYLCASSLQGYEQYFGPGTRLTVT.